Given below is one T cell receptor (beta chain) in context. Its antigen is unknown. Base qualities were left out, and no much larger clone turns up one base away. Using the deep immunoSEQ assay, TCR CDR3 regions were amplified from genomic DNA by multiplex PCR. Extracted genomic DNA from each cell subset was distributed evenly across all wells of several immunoSEQ 96-well plates, and each plate was treated as a replicate. For sorted subsets, roughly 200 ng of genomic DNA, equivalent to about 30,000 T cell genomes, went into each replicate PCR. Purified libraries were measured with a Qubit 3.0 fluorometer, size-checked on a Bioanalyzer 2100, and measured again with the KAPA Library Quantification kit. Every immunoSEQ 96-well plate was sequenced on a separate single-read 150-cycle Illumina NextSeq 550 flow cell. Per the authors' processing: Because the immunoSEQ output included only junctional sequences and no quality scores, the filtering could not be the same as the filtering used for full-length reads. Sequences were annotated with PyIR, a Python wrapper for IgBLAST v1.9, and V/J genes and CDR3 were assigned using IMGT germline references. Reads with weak V/J assignments (E-value above 1e-6), missing CDR3, stop codons, out-of-frame junctions, or ambiguous translated residues were removed. V3J clonotypes were defined as sequences sharing the same inferred V gene, J gene, and CDR3 amino acid sequence. Percentage overlap between repertoires was computed as shared unique clonotypes divided by the size of the smaller repertoire. Repertoire richness was assessed with RTK rarefaction, the Chao1 estimator, and Recon v2.1 estimates of unobserved clonotypes. Generation probabilities for all TCRbeta clonotypes obtained by the gDNA method from a handful of donors were computed using OLGA. TCRdb took this table from immuneACCESS and kept in-frame rearrangements with V and J called. Such tables lack part of the clones; where checked against another copy, unresolved V genes explain under half of the gap, and the rest is unexplained. Clone size and the V and J calls come from that table; the DNA yielded D and trimming. This sample has a few million clones in its table, and around 92% of those were observed once. The ten largest clones add up to approximately 0.41% of the sample.

These data belong to a study of shared clonotypes between healthy human individuals (dated by TCRdb to 2018 to 2021). Study-level background: Two women and a few men aged 18 to 49 years were included in the cohort. To estimate repertoire size and how much clonotype sharing occurs between individuals, the study deeply sequenced the blood TCR repertoires of several healthy adults. For each donor, CD4 naive and CD4 memory were each run on three plates, CD8 naive on two plates, and CD8 memory on one plate. Between about 0.8 and 9 billion PBMCs per donor were obtained by leukapheresis. To increase sequencing depth and limit assay-specific biases, TCR repertoire library preparation and sequencing were carried out by different laboratories using diverse techniques.

Results and caveats for the whole study, not just this receptor: Naive subsets generally had larger estimated clonotype richness than memory subsets did. Based on pairwise subsampling, the degree of clonotype sharing among donors was expected to be affected by sequencing depth. Rarefaction of sorted-subset datasets indicated incomplete sequencing despite the large sequencing depth. Across a few donors, about 5.2% of naive CD4, 3.5% of naive CD8, about 2% of memory CD4, and approximately 0.4% of memory CD8 clonotypes were shared. Because the study included a small number of donors, the genetic and exposure-history diversity represented was limited. Sampling was restricted to blood, and TCR repertoires in tissues likely differ from the TCR repertoires found in blood. Clonotypes shared by all four sorted-subset donors showed higher generation probabilities than non-shared clonotypes.

Donors were healthy HIV-negative adults with no recently reported acute infections or vaccinations. Only Caucasian adults living in Nashville, Tennessee, USA were represented among the donors. CD4+ T cells were enriched by magnetic negative selection, after which naive cells were positively selected on CD45RA and the negative fraction was taken as the memory subset. Blood was obtained by leukapheresis, after which PBMCs were separated by Ficoll-Histopaque density gradient centrifugation and cryopreserved in liquid nitrogen vapor phase. Analytical flow cytometry was used to check the purity and quantity of every magnetically sorted T cell population. From each sorted fraction, genomic DNA was isolated and quantified by UV absorbance on a Nanodrop 2000c. The TCR was taken from a man between 18 and 29 years old in good health. Some clones in this sample may be carry-over from other donors' samples. Sequences were obtained from naive CD4+ T cells from PBMCs. According to the study, the label for this sample's cell subset or site signals: CD45RA+ positively selected.

The bases read TGTGCCAGCAGCCCTGACCCCCCAGGGGGACAGTACTTC. Protein translation: CASSPDPPGGQYF. The sequence is built from TRBV28 and TRBJ2-7; 7 central bases correspond to TRBD1. V lost 6 bases and J lost 10 bases, and the count of bases not matched to a germline gene is 12. CDR1 is given as MDHEN and CDR2 as SYDVKM, both from the germline V gene. The CDR3 contains 13 residues, cysteine and phenylalanine counted. The retained sequence is limited to the CDR3, 39 bases, with the frame set at the first base.